Shown below are 2 T cell receptor beta chains from a single sample sequenced in a study of T-cell reconstitution after alpha-beta-depleted transplantation in children. For TCRbeta, the library was prepared with unique molecular identifiers. TCRdb itself ran the PCR reads through MiXCR, one entry per CDR3 protein. The sample lists about 900,000 distinct CDR3 sequences, 25% to 30% occurring once. The source was PBMCs, mostly from graft donor cells, collected 360 days after TCRalphabeta/CD19-depleted stem cell transplant. Source of these receptors: a boy in the first two years of life who had a stem cell transplant for SCID, so the T cells may come from the graft donor.

This sequence joins TRBV27 and TRBJ2-7; 7 bases agree with TRBD1. Trimming removed 5 bases from V and 3 bases from J; junction bases left unmatched: 16. The CDR3 sequence is 17 residues long. Germline assignment: CDR1 MNHEY and CDR2 SMNVEV (reference sequence). The CDR3 nucleotides are TGTGCCAGCAGTCAGGCCCGGACGAAGGGACAGTTCTACGAGCAGTACTTC. Amino acids: CASSQARTKGQFYEQYF.

In its sample, this clonotype was seen a few times. V gene TRBV9 combines with J gene TRBJ2-5; 10 bases map to TRBD1. CDR3 length: 22 residues. Germline V gene data show CDR1 as SGDLS and CDR2 as YYNGEE. After removal of 2 bases from V and 0 bases from J, the junction contained 22 bases not matched to a gene. Here the CDR3 DNA reads TGTGCCAGCAGCGTCGACAGGGGGCTCATAGGGCTCGGGGGCCGTGACCAAGAGACCCAGTACTTC. Protein product: CASSVDRGLIGLGGRDQETQYF.